The 22 T cell receptor beta chains below come from one sample, sequenced in a study of Ad26.COV2.S vaccination and SARS-CoV-2 variants. Treatment here: 19 received Ad26.COV2.S at low or high dose, single or two shots; five or six received placebo; per-sample allocation not given. Day 63 following the first vaccine or placebo injection was when the samples were taken. Some clones are missing from TCRdb's copy, which holds only in-frame ones; the method was immunoSEQ multiplex PCR. In the table there are around 370,000 clones, about 85% of which are singletons. The sample consisted of peripheral blood, taken in a trial of Ad26.COV2.S vaccine versus placebo. The origin of the receptors is a person between 18 and 65 years old who received the Ad26.COV2.S COVID-19 vaccine or a placebo.

The genes are TRBV28 and TRBJ2-7, with unresolved D. CDR3 length: 12 residues. CDR1 and CDR2 from the germline V gene are MDHEN and SYDVKM. V was shortened by 6 bases and J by 2 bases, with 8 bases between the two germline ends. DNA for the CDR3: TGTGCCAGCAGGGGGAATGCCTACGAGCAGTACTTC. It encodes CASRGNAYEQYF.

V and J are TRBV10-3 and TRBJ1-5; TRBD1 matches at 10 bases. Germline CDR1 is ENHRY and CDR2 is SYGVKD. CDR3 length: 14 residues. Trimming at V came to 4 bases and at J to 6 bases, leaving 3 bases not matched to a gene. CDR3 DNA sequence: TGTGCCATCAGTGGACAGGGGGCTATTCAGCCCCAGCATTTT. Amino acids: CAISGQGAIQPQHF.

The chain couples TRBV28 to TRBJ2-2, with 7 bases aligning to TRBD2. Germline CDR1 reads MDHEN; CDR2 reads SYDVKM. Losses at the gene ends were 6 bases for V and 2 bases for J; bases not matched to a gene: 18. The CDR3 is made up of 19 amino acids. The CDR3: CASSPMFYGREVNTGELFF. The CDR3 DNA reads as TGTGCCAGCAGCCCAATGTTTTATGGGAGGGAGGTAAACACCGGGGAGCTGTTTTTT.

The chain carries TRBV6-5 and TRBJ2-5; D is possibly TRBD1 or TRBD2 (6 bases each). Germline V CDR1 and CDR2: MNHEY, SVGAGI. V lost 2 bases and J lost 4, with 14 bases in between. This CDR3 region has 15 residues. CDR3 amino acids: CASSYSGGHGETQYF. The CDR3 bases are TGTGCCAGCAGTTACAGTGGGGGGCATGGAGAGACCCAGTACTTC.

This clone has only a few counts. The gene calls are TRBV7-8 and TRBJ1-3; D gene unclear. This CDR3 has 12 amino acids. The germline V gene has CDR1 SGHVS and CDR2 FQNEAQ. V gave up 1 base and J gave up 4 bases, with 2 bases separating them. The CDR3 here is CASSLGGNTIYF. CDR3 nucleotides: TGTGCCAGCAGCTTAGGAGGAAACACCATATATTTT.

This sequence joins TRBV14 and TRBJ1-1; D remains ambiguous. CDR1 is SGHDN, CDR2 FVKESK, per germline. Trimming left V 2 bases short and J 0 bases short, with 7 bases between. The CDR3 totals 14 residues. Here the CDR3 DNA reads TGTGCCAGCAGCCAACTAGGGTTGAACACTGAAGCTTTCTTT. Its protein product is CASSQLGLNTEAFF.

This chain connects TRBV7-2 to TRBJ2-3, with D unclear. The length of the CDR3 is 12 residues. The germline V gene has CDR1 SGHTA and CDR2 FQGNSA. Trimming took 5 bases from V and 2 from J, leaving 5 bases between them. The CDR3 DNA reads TGTGCCAGCAGCCTCCACACAGATACGCAGTATTTT. Amino acids: CASSLHTDTQYF.

The chain has TRBV6-2 or TRBV6-3 and TRBJ2-7, with 7 bases that match TRBD1. With 5 bases clipped from V and 4 bases from J, the junction kept 2 bases outside the gene matches. The CDR3 is 12 amino acids. Germline CDR1 reads MNHEY; CDR2 reads SVGEGT. Written as DNA, the CDR3 is TGTGCCAGCAGTGAGGGGGCGTACGAGCAGTACTTC. Protein sequence: CASSEGAYEQYF.

The chain employs TRBV10-3 and TRBJ2-5; D gene ambiguous. Germline-derived CDR1 and CDR2 are ENHRY and SYGVKD. CDR3 length: 12 amino acids. The V and J ends lost 8 bases and 3 bases respectively, with 10 bases between them. Here the CDR3 DNA reads TGTGCCATCTCGTATACGGAAGAGACCCAGTACTTC. Its protein product is CAISYTEETQYF.

The V call is TRBV14, the J call TRBJ2-7; D call uncertain. In germline, CDR1 is SGHDN, CDR2 FVKESK. This CDR3 region has 15 residues. Trimming shortened V by 5 bases and J by 2 bases, and 16 bases separated the two germline ends. The CDR3 DNA follows: TGTGCCAGCAGCAGCCTTCACCGTCCCCCCTACGAGCAGTACTTC. This sequence encodes CASSSLHRPPYEQYF.

V and J are TRBV30 and TRBJ1-1; maybe TRBD1 (6 bases). The CDR3 has 13 amino acids. The germline gives CDR1 GTSNPN, CDR2 SVGIG (reference sequence). Trimming cost V 5 bases and J 4 bases, with 14 bases left between them. CDR3 sequence reads: CAWGKQGGTEAFF. The CDR3 region has the DNA TGTGCCTGGGGGAAACAGGGAGGCACTGAAGCTTTCTTT.

This chain links TRBV6-5 with TRBJ2-7; D gene uncertain. Looked up from germline, CDR1 is MNHEY and CDR2 is SVGAGI. This CDR3 is built from 14 residues. With 2 bases removed from V and 1 base from J, the gap between germline ends came to 9 bases. CDR3 DNA: TGTGCCAGCAGTTACGGAACAGCGTCCTACGAGCAGTACTTC. This sequence encodes CASSYGTASYEQYF.

This clone was seen more than once but under ten times. The chain has TRBV6-4 and TRBJ2-1; 9 bases agree with TRBD2. This CDR3 comprises 15 residues. CDR1 and CDR2 (germline): MRHNA, SNTAGT. V lost 0 bases, J lost 7 bases, and 4 bases stayed unmatched. The CDR3 here is CASSDSAGGRNEQFF. The CDR3 DNA sequence: TGTGCCAGCAGTGACTCAGCGGGAGGCAGGAATGAGCAGTTCTTC.

This rearrangement joins TRBV7-9 to TRBJ2-5; the D gene is possibly TRBD1 (5 bases). The CDR3 has 14 amino acids. Germline V lookup: CDR1 SEHNR, CDR2 FQNEAQ (reference sequence). Trimming removed 4 bases from V and 5 bases from J, with 14 bases in between. Here the CDR3 DNA reads TGTGCCAGCAGCTCCCCCTGGGGCGACGAGACCCAGTACTTC. Protein sequence: CASSSPWGDETQYF.

The chain is built from TRBV3-1 (or the pseudogene TRBV3-2) and TRBJ2-1; 9 nucleotides align to TRBD2. Germline V gene data show CDR1 as LGHDT and CDR2 as YNNKEL (reference sequence). After removal of 2 bases from V and 7 bases from J, the junction contained 9 bases not matched to a gene. This CDR3 comprises 16 residues. The CDR3 region is CASSQRRSGRWNEQFF. CDR3 sequence (DNA): TGTGCCAGCAGCCAAAGAAGGAGCGGGAGGTGGAATGAGCAGTTCTTC.

The chain employs TRBV7-9 and TRBJ2-5; 9 bases are a match to TRBD1. Germline CDR1 is SEHNR and CDR2 is FQNEAQ (reference sequence). This CDR3 has 15 amino acids. Trimming removed 5 bases from V and 5 bases from J; junction bases left unmatched: 9. The CDR3 bases are TGTGCCAGCAGCCCTCAACAGGGGGCTGGGGAGACCCAGTACTTC. Protein product: CASSPQQGAGETQYF.

The V gene is TRBV5-5, the J gene TRBJ2-1; possibly TRBD1 for D (6 bases). V lost 1 base to trimming and J lost 6 bases, with 14 bases between them. The CDR3 runs 15 residues. CDR1 SGHKS and CDR2 YYEKEE come from the germline V gene (reference sequence). The CDR3 is CASSLYYDRTNEQFF. CDR3 DNA: TGTGCCAGCAGCTTGTATTATGACAGGACCAATGAGCAGTTCTTC.

The genes are TRBV2 and TRBJ1-5; D gene ambiguous. From germline, CDR1 is SNHLY and CDR2 FYNNEI. Trimming stripped 2 bases from V and 1 base from J, with 9 bases between. This CDR3 spans 15 amino acids. CDR3 nucleotides: TGTGCCAGCAGTGAAAATGCGCCGAGCAATCAGCCCCAGCATTTT. Translating it yields CASSENAPSNQPQHF.

The rearrangement joins TRBV11-2 to TRBJ2-7; 9 nucleotides match TRBD1. This CDR3 contains 15 residues. V shed 1 base and J 5 bases; nucleotides not matched to a gene: 6. The germline V gene encodes CDR1 SGHAT and CDR2 FQNNGV. CDR3 coding DNA: TGTGCCAGCAGCTTAGCCGGGACAGGGAGGAACGAGCAGTACTTC. Its protein product is CASSLAGTGRNEQYF.

The V gene is TRBV5-1, the J gene TRBJ2-5; a possible D gene is TRBD2 (5 bases). The CDR3 consists of 14 residues. V was trimmed by 3 bases and J by 4 bases, leaving 13 bases between them. Germline V CDR1 and CDR2: SGHRS, YFSETQ. The CDR3 DNA sequence: TGCGCCAGCAGCTCCCCCGTTCTAGCAGAGACCCAGTACTTC. As protein: CASSSPVLAETQYF.

The gene calls are TRBV10-3 and TRBJ2-3, with D maybe TRBD1 (6 bases). The CDR3 consists of 15 residues. V was pared by 3 bases and J by 6 bases, with 16 bases between. Germline V lookup: CDR1 ENHRY, CDR2 SYGVKD. The CDR3 DNA reads TGTGCCATCAGTGAAAAGGGTAACAGGGCGGATACGCAGTATTTT. It is translated as CAISEKGNRADTQYF.

V gene TRBV11-2 combines with J gene TRBJ2-7; TRBD2 might be the D (5 bases). The CDR3 consists of 14 residues. V was pared by 4 bases and J by 0 bases, with 10 bases between. Germline lookup yields CDR1 SGHAT and CDR2 FQNNGV. This chain's CDR3 is CASSSAVGSYEQYF. The CDR3 DNA follows: TGTGCCAGCAGCTCAGCGGTGGGCTCCTACGAGCAGTACTTC.